This is a list of T cell receptor beta chains from one sample in a study of long-term antiretroviral therapy in people with HIV. Using immunoSEQ multiplex PCR, the repertoire was profiled, and TCRdb retains in-frame clones only, with some absent. Altogether approximately 30,000 clones are present, around 82% being singletons, with the ten largest covering 7.5% to 9.5%. This specimen was unsorted PBMCs, taken 3 years after starting antiretroviral therapy. Receptors originate from a man in his forties or fifties with HIV. CDR3s include the opening cysteine and the closing phenylalanine or tryptophan. A D gene is named only where the DNA matches it firmly. Size is omitted from some rows. Given values are once, few, many or a class for expanded clones.

clone size: NA
V gene: TRBV19
D gene: TRBD1
J gene: TRBJ1-2
CDR3 DNA: TGTGCCAGTAGTATGGCGGGACAGGGCTTTTATGGCTACACCTTC
CDR3 protein: CASSMAGQGFYGYTF

clone size: NA
V gene: TRBV15
D gene: NA
J gene: TRBJ1-2
CDR3 DNA: TGTGCCACCAGCAGAGCCACGACAGAGTACTATGGCTACACCTTC
CDR3 protein: CATSRATTEYYGYTF

clone size: NA
V gene: TRBV5-6
D gene: NA
J gene: TRBJ2-7
CDR3 DNA: TGTGCCAGCAGCCAGGGACTTATGAGCTCCTACGAGCAGTACTTC
CDR3 protein: CASSQGLMSSYEQYF

clone size: NA
V gene: TRBV27
D gene: NA
J gene: TRBJ1-1
CDR3 DNA: TGTGCCAGCACACAGGGACTCGAAGCTTTCTTT
CDR3 protein: CASTQGLEAFF

clone size: few
V gene: TRBV9
D gene: NA
J gene: TRBJ1-1
CDR3 DNA: TGTGCCAGCAGCGTAGAGGGGCCGGGGGGGACTGCCAAGCGGGCTTTCTTT
CDR3 protein: CASSVEGPGGTAKRAFF

clone size: few
V gene: TRBV27
D gene: NA
J gene: TRBJ1-6
CDR3 DNA: TGTGCCAGCAGTTTTGTCGCAGTGGATTCACCCCTCCACTTT
CDR3 protein: CASSFVAVDSPLHF

clone size: NA
V gene: TRBV20-1
D gene: NA
J gene: TRBJ2-3
CDR3 DNA: TGCACCCCCGCCCGCACAGATACGCAGTATTTT
CDR3 protein: CTPARTDTQYF

clone size: NA
V gene: TRBV5-8
D gene: NA
J gene: TRBJ1-5
CDR3 DNA: TGTGCCAGCAGCTTGCTAAGCCAGCCCCAGCATTTT
CDR3 protein: CASSLLSQPQHF

clone size: NA
V gene: TRBV7-3
D gene: TRBD2
J gene: TRBJ2-1
CDR3 DNA: TGTGCCAGCAGCTTAACAAACGCGGGGGGGCCCGGTGAGCAGTTCTTC
CDR3 protein: CASSLTNAGGPGEQFF

clone size: NA
V gene: TRBV9
D gene: NA
J gene: TRBJ1-1
CDR3 DNA: TGTGCCAGCAGGGGGGGGGACACTGAAGCTTTCTTT
CDR3 protein: CASRGGDTEAFF

clone size: NA
V gene: TRBV6-5
D gene: TRBD1
J gene: TRBJ2-3
CDR3 DNA: TGTGCCAGCAGTAATCGTGGGACAGGGAGGGATACGCAGTATTTT
CDR3 protein: CASSNRGTGRDTQYF

clone size: NA
V gene: TRBV27
D gene: NA
J gene: TRBJ1-2
CDR3 DNA: TGTGCCAGCAGTCCGGGACCCTCGGCTAACTATGGCTACACCTTC
CDR3 protein: CASSPGPSANYGYTF

clone size: NA
V gene: TRBV5-5
D gene: NA
J gene: TRBJ2-1
CDR3 DNA: TGTGCCAGCAGCTTGGTTCTCGACAGGCAGTTCTTC
CDR3 protein: CASSLVLDRQFF

clone size: NA
V gene: TRBV7-9
D gene: TRBD2
J gene: TRBJ2-7
CDR3 DNA: TGTGCCACCGCGTCTAGCGGGAGGTCCTACGAGCAGTACTTC
CDR3 protein: CATASSGRSYEQYF

clone size: NA
V gene: TRBV7-8
D gene: NA
J gene: TRBJ2-5
CDR3 DNA: TGTGCCAGCAGCCTAAATACAGGGTTCGAAGAGACCCAGTACTTC
CDR3 protein: CASSLNTGFEETQYF

clone size: NA
V gene: TRBV21-1
D gene: NA
J gene: TRBJ1-2
CDR3 DNA: TGTGCCAGCAGCCCAGGGACGTCGGATCCCTATGGCTACACCTTC
CDR3 protein: CASSPGTSDPYGYTF

clone size: NA
V gene: TRBV5-5
D gene: NA
J gene: TRBJ1-5
CDR3 DNA: TGTGCCAGCAGTCCTAATACAGGGTTCTCCAACAATCAGCCCCAGCATTTT
CDR3 protein: CASSPNTGFSNNQPQHF

clone size: NA
V gene: TRBV13
D gene: NA
J gene: TRBJ2-7
CDR3 DNA: TGTGCCAGCAGCCATGGGGGCAGAGCGTACGAGCAGTACTTC
CDR3 protein: CASSHGGRAYEQYF

clone size: few
V gene: TRBV7-6
D gene: NA
J gene: TRBJ2-7
CDR3 DNA: TGTGCCAGCAGCTTAGGGATGGGGGGAACTACCTACGAGCAGTACTTC
CDR3 protein: CASSLGMGGTTYEQYF